This TCR beta chain stems from a study of blood T cell repertoires in COVID-19. Original analysis: Cell counts per sample came from amplifying reference gene primers. Method: immunoSEQ multiplex PCR; TCRdb's copy keeps in-frame clones and lacks some. That table furnishes V, J and clone size, whereas the DNA furnished D and trimming. The sample records about 250,000 clones, around 82% being singletons. There are 14 residues in the CDR3. Germline V gene data show CDR1 as SGHTS and CDR2 as YDEGEE. J was trimmed by 5 bases and V by 5 bases; bases with no gene match: 9. The clonotype comes from a person aged 70 to 80 with COVID-19, enrolled during active disease. V is TRBV5-8 and J is TRBJ2-7, with 8 bases that match TRBD1. The sequenced material came from peripheral blood. CDR3 loop: CASRGTGLEHEQYF. The DNA for the CDR3 is TGTGCCAGCAGGGGGACAGGATTAGAGCACGAGCAGTACTTC.